The following is a T cell receptor beta chain sequence with its context. This record belongs to a study of shared clonotypes between healthy human individuals. The table came from immunoSEQ multiplex PCR; TCRdb's copy has only in-frame clones and leaves some out. The sample lists approximately 980,000 clones, 76% occurring once. CDR1 and CDR2 (germline): KGHSH, LQKENI. V was shortened by 0 bases and J by 6 bases, with 5 bases between the two germline ends. The CDR3 length is 13 residues. V usage is TRBV18 and J usage is TRBJ2-2; D unresolved. The receptor comes from a man aged 18 to 35 in good health. Sequencing was carried out using memory CD4+ T cells sorted from blood. Subset meaning: CD45RA-negative fraction. Written as DNA, the CDR3 is TGTGCCAGCTCACCACCCATATCCGGGGAGCTGTTTTTT. It encodes CASSPPISGELFF.